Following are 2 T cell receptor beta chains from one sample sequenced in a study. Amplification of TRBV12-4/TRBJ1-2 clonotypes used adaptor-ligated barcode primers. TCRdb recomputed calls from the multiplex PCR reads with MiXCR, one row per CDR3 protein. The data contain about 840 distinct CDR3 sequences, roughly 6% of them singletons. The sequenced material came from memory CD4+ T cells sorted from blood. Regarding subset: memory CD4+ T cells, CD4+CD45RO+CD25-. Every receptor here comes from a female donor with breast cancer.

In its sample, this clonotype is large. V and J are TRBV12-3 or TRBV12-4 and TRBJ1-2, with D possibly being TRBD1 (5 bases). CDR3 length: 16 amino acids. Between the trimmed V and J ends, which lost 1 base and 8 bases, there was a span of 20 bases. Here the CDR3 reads CASSLGYDGAERGYTF. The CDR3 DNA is TGTGCCAGCAGTTTAGGATATGACGGGGCAGAACGAGGCTACACCTTC.

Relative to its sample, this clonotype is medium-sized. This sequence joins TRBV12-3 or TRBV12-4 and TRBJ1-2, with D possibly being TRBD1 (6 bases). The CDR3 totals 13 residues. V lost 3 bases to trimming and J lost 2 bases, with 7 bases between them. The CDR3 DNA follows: TGTGCCAGCAGTTTGGGACAAAACTATGGCTACACCTTC. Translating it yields CASSLGQNYGYTF.